This T cell receptor (beta chain) emerged from a study of cytomegalovirus exposure and HLA in healthy donors (dated by TCRdb to about 2017). In the study overall: An earlier analysis of under 600 of the donors reported approximately 300 Gb of sequence data and more than 90 million unique TCR beta sequences from 150 million to 200 million T cells. A later analysis re-analyzed previously published TCR beta repertoires from 600 to 850 donors and added high-resolution HLA genotyping to study TCR occurrence patterns. An earlier analysis of roughly 600 of the donors used high-throughput TCR beta sequencing to judge whether each TCR beta V gene segment behaved as functional or pseudogenic. Among 300 to 500 genotyped donors of the cohort, an average of about 220,000 unique TCR beta nucleotide sequences was sequenced per donor, of which about 19% were non-productive. An early release covering 550 to 700 HLA-typed donors comprised roughly 300 gigabases of sequencing data and 85 million or so unique TCR sequences. Class I and class II HLA loci were covered by the typing at four-digit resolution. All discovery cohort repertoires had been generated using a single sequencing platform. A few DR-DQ haplotypes were treated as single units for association and clustering because of strong linkage in the cohort. Alongside the repertoire data, information on donor age, sex, ethnicity and CMV serostatus was compiled. Along with the roughly 670-subject first cohort, a separate validation cohort of more than 90 different subjects was used. The aim of the study was to test whether cataloging public T cell receptors could identify signatures of past pathogen exposure. In the later analysis, no new phenotypic data were used to find candidate immune exposures; instead, reliance was placed on TCR beta sequences and their occurrence across donors. A later genetic analysis took genome-wide SNP genotypes for about 65% of the roughly 670 donors and used that subset as a discovery cohort. To predict cytomegalovirus infection status, the study brought together high-throughput TCR immunosequencing, statistical association of individual TCRs with disease status, and machine learning. Among the roughly 400 genotyped donors, around 81% belonged to the genetic ancestry cluster associated with self-reported Caucasian donors. The number of donors typed differed by locus, with about 629-630 for A, B, C, DRB1 and DQB1, 522 for DQA1, 600 to 610 for DPA1, and some 440 for DPB1. Using immunosequencing, the study profiled T cell repertoires from around 680 subjects and related those repertoires to cytomegalovirus serostatus.

Overall results and qualifications from the work: A later analysis reported that several top co-occurrence clusters appeared linked to parvovirus B19, influenza, CMV and Epstein-Barr virus. Because counts were too low, about 18 rarely observed V segments, including chromosome 9 orphons, were excluded from the earlier analysis of fewer than 650 of the donors. Sequencing depth was assumed to be roughly uniform across donors in the presence/absence analyses, though that assumption may not hold. In an earlier analysis of roughly 500 of the donors, most TCR beta V segments appeared in productive rearrangements about 90% or about 30% of the time, broadly matching IMGT annotations. A few of the identified cytomegalovirus-associated TCR beta chains were confirmed in vitro to be specific for cytomegalovirus antigens. An association between a missense DCLRE1C variant and V-gene and J-gene trimming of TCR beta chains was found in a later genetic analysis and replicated in an independent cohort. The sequencing pipeline was judged likely to have produced a cluster of highly shared sequence variants as a technical artifact. The study listed 150 to 200 TCR beta chains as associated with cytomegalovirus. Correlated functional status among segregating V segments might be attributable to linkage disequilibrium, but an unknown experimental factor could not be ruled out. In a later genetic analysis, fewer N-insertions in productive TCRs were reported among donors in an Asian-associated ancestry cluster than the roughly 670-donor mean. The classifier was reported to diagnose cytomegalovirus status with high specificity and sensitivity in both the original and validation cohorts. The 87-base-pair reads could not distinguish some IMGT-functional V segments, including TRBV6-2 and TRBV6-3, so those segments were excluded. According to the authors, the approach could potentially be generalized to other disease states and immunological phenotypes. A further reported finding was that TCR beta sequences accurately predicted the HLA-A and HLA-B alleles for most subjects in the first cohort. Because some donors lacked HLA typing at each locus, the association tests relied only on the typed subset. Compared with equally common non-associated chains, HLA-associated TCR beta chains in a later analysis were more clonally expanded and had lower generation probabilities. A later analysis found that TCR association rates varied across HLA loci, with DRB1 alleles showing the most associated TCRs and HLA-C alleles the fewest. When HLA alleles, especially DR and DQ, strongly co-occurred, attributing TCR associations to individual alleles was difficult. While some public TCRs were present in many individuals, most TCR sequences turned up only very rarely across donors. Most CMV-associated TCR beta chains appeared to be HLA-restricted in a later analysis, and the HLA associations seemed to be driven largely by CMV exposure. A later analysis associated about 18,000 TCR beta sequences with specific HLA alleles at a false discovery rate of 0.05. The only immune exposure information available for the cohort was CMV serostatus. The cohort was sequenced for TCR beta chains only, and without alpha or paired-chain data the features that could be detected were limited.

In regard to this clone: It has no known antigen specificity. Within one base of it there is no much larger clone, and no base qualities were kept.

Receptor amplification or capture employed the immunoSEQ multiplex PCR assay. For the multiplex PCR, a mixture combining 60 forward primers for TCR Vbeta segments and 13 reverse primers for TCR Jbeta segments was used. The CDR3 region of rearranged TCR beta genes was amplified from genomic DNA with a multiplex PCR assay. Amplified TCR beta libraries were sequenced as 87-base-pair reads on the Illumina HiSeq System. The source study handled its data this way. A later analysis tallied tens of millions of unique TCR beta chains across the 650 to 750 repertoires, and about 12 million of those chains were shared by two or more donors. To remove PCR and sequencing errors, raw reads were error-corrected and collapsed into unique sequences using a nearest-neighbor algorithm that merged closely related sequences. V, D and J gene segments were assigned by aligning CDR3 sequences to IMGT reference sequences. For a sequence to be retained, a match of at least six nucleotides to both a V gene segment and a J gene segment was required. Rearrangements were classified as productive when the CDR3 lacked stop codons and remained in frame with V and J, and all other rearrangements were classified as non-productive. Following IMGT convention, CDR3 was defined as the stretch from the second conserved V-encoded cysteine to the conserved J-encoded phenylalanine. The earlier analysis of 587 of the donors excluded sequences that lacked an unambiguous match to a single V gene segment. In an earlier analysis of about 590 of the donors, a V segment was called functional when productive rearrangements were above 56.7%, and segregating when the standard deviation between donors exceeded 5%. A statistical classification framework was developed to diagnose cytomegalovirus status using the catalog of TCR beta chain sequences. In a later analysis, TCR nucleotide sequences were compared against IMGT/GENE-DB human TR gene sequences so that V and J genes could be assigned. The TCRdist pipeline was used in a later analysis to assign CDR3 sequences and most-parsimonious VDJ recombination scenarios. A later analysis defined each TCR beta chain by its CDR3 amino acid sequence plus V-gene family, and excluded reads lacking a unique V-gene family. In a later analysis, nearly 600 highly shared, low-generation-probability nucleotide sequences were removed to address suspected cross-contamination and a sequencing artifact. In a later analysis, a clonal expansion index for each public chain was calculated from normalized within-repertoire ranks of inferred template counts. A later analysis computed generation probabilities with a VDJ recombination model fitted to out-of-frame rearrangements, and checked the results against IGoR. A later analysis scored TCR-TCR, TCR-HLA and TCR-CMV co-occurrence with hypergeometric tests, applying a repertoire-size bias correction to TCR pairs. To estimate false discovery rates, a later analysis permuted the HLA or CMV assignments 20 times. In a later analysis, co-occurring TCRs were grouped using DBSCAN, with TCRdist sequence similarity added in when clustering inside HLA-allele-positive subsets. For co-occurrence clustering, repertoires with fewer than 30,000 or more than 120,000 public chains were excluded, along with four or five repertoires with anomalous nucleotide sharing. Held by TCRdb, this immuneACCESS table contains in-frame sequences only and omits some clones. Under half of the omission traces to an unresolved V gene where checked; the cause of the rest is unknown. The V and J calls and the clone size are those of that table, but D and trimming were determined from the DNA. Present in this sample are 140,000 to 150,000 clones, 65% to 85% of which were seen just once. The ten largest clonotypes hold 3.9% of the sample.

In total, roughly 670 healthy bone marrow donors made up the cohort. All cohort members were sampled while nominally healthy, although unrecorded immune exposures were likely present. The donor tested CMV seronegative and was one of the 352 seronegative cohort members. Every donor gave a peripheral blood sample, and the peripheral blood mononuclear cells from that sample were used for TCR beta sequencing. Genomic DNA extraction from the blood cell samples was performed with the Qiagen DNeasy Blood Extraction Kit. CDR1 is given as SEHNR and CDR2 as FQNEAQ, both from the germline V gene (reference sequence). The CDR3, cysteine through phenylalanine, is 15 amino acids long. The sequence is cut down to CDR3 DNA, 45 bases in frame from base 1. For this chain, trimming is 3 bases at the V end and 4 bases at the J end, and the number of junction bases without a gene match is 7.

The sequence is built from TRBV7-9 and TRBJ2-7, with 9 middle bases fitting TRBD2. This TCR came from a male donor in good health and CMV-seronegative. Sequenced sample: PBMCs. Read as DNA, the sequence is TGTGCCAGCAGCTTCGGCCTAGCGGGATGGTACGAGCAGTACTTC. This yields the protein CASSFGLAGWYEQYF.